Sequencing of this TCR beta chain was carried out in a study of cytomegalovirus exposure and HLA in healthy donors. With 60 Vbeta and 13 Jbeta primers, the PCR was carried out. The assay was immunoSEQ multiplex PCR, and TCRdb's table has in-frame clones only and misses some. The sample carries 95,000 to 150,000 clones, 75% to 90% recorded once. The CDR3 sequence is 15 residues long. Trimming removed 3 bases from V and 3 bases from J; junction bases left unmatched: 5. Germline V gene sequence: CDR1 MGHRA, CDR2 YSYEKL. Sequencing was done on a sample of PBMCs. V usage is TRBV4-1 and J usage is TRBJ1-1; 9 positions match TRBD1. This receptor was taken from a young man in good health and CMV-seronegative. In DNA, the CDR3 is TGCGCCAGCAGCCACGGACAGGGGTCGGACACTGAAGCTTTCTTT. This codes for CASSHGQGSDTEAFF.